This is a list of T cell receptor beta chains from one sample in a study of OX40 agonist ivuxolimab in advanced cancers. The protocol was immunoSEQ multiplex PCR, while the TCRdb copy is restricted to in-frame clones and leaves out a portion. The table lists tens of thousands of clones, 80% to 90% of them singletons. Here the sequenced sample was CD4+ or CD8+ T cells sorted from blood, taken in a trial of the OX40 agonist ivuxolimab. Receptors were obtained from an adult with an advanced solid tumor such as melanoma, head and neck, liver or kidney cancer. CDR3s include the opening cysteine and the closing phenylalanine or tryptophan. Each record gives: V gene, J gene, clone size, D gene, CDR3 protein, CDR3 DNA. A D gene is named only where the DNA matches it firmly. Clone size is shown for a subset of rows, as once, few, many or a class of expanded clone.

v_gene: TRBV2; j_gene: TRBJ2-1; abundance: -; d_gene: -; CDR3aa: CASSERGDEQFF; CDR3nt: TGTGCCAGCAGTGAGAGGGGCGATGAGCAGTTCTTC
v_gene: TRBV5-1; j_gene: TRBJ2-7; abundance: -; d_gene: -; CDR3aa: CASRLGLSSYEQYF; CDR3nt: TGCGCCAGCAGACTAGGACTATCCTCCTACGAGCAGTACTTC
v_gene: TRBV30; j_gene: TRBJ2-7; abundance: -; d_gene: TRBD2; CDR3aa: CAWTRLAGAYEQYF; CDR3nt: TGTGCCTGGACTCGGCTAGCGGGGGCCTACGAGCAGTACTTC
v_gene: TRBV28; j_gene: TRBJ1-6; abundance: once; d_gene: -; CDR3aa: CASSGGDDSPLHF; CDR3nt: TGTGCCAGCTCAGGAGGGGATGATTCACCCCTCCACTTT
v_gene: TRBV9; j_gene: TRBJ2-1; abundance: -; d_gene: -; CDR3aa: CASGASDYNEQFF; CDR3nt: TGTGCCAGCGGGGCCTCCGACTACAATGAGCAGTTCTTC
v_gene: TRBV19; j_gene: TRBJ2-5; abundance: -; d_gene: -; CDR3aa: CASSSDSQETQYF; CDR3nt: TGTGCCAGTAGTTCGGACAGCCAAGAGACCCAGTACTTC
v_gene: TRBV6-5; j_gene: TRBJ2-7; abundance: -; d_gene: -; CDR3aa: CASSYSGTWAYEQYF; CDR3nt: TGTGCCAGCAGTTACTCCGGGACTTGGGCTTACGAGCAGTACTTC
v_gene: TRBV9; j_gene: TRBJ2-3; abundance: -; d_gene: -; CDR3aa: CASSTGDTQYF; CDR3nt: TGTGCCAGCAGCACGGGAGATACGCAGTATTTT
v_gene: TRBV10-3; j_gene: TRBJ2-2; abundance: -; d_gene: TRBD2; CDR3aa: CAISDRLTSGNTGELFF; CDR3nt: TGTGCCATCAGTGACCGCCTCACTAGCGGGAACACCGGGGAGCTGTTTTTT
v_gene: TRBV6-4; j_gene: TRBJ2-7; abundance: -; d_gene: -; CDR3aa: CASSPDELGEQYF; CDR3nt: TGTGCCAGCAGCCCCGACGAGCTTGGCGAGCAGTACTTC
v_gene: TRBV7-8; j_gene: TRBJ2-7; abundance: -; d_gene: -; CDR3aa: CASSLDRSYEQYF; CDR3nt: TGTGCCAGCAGCTTAGACAGATCCTACGAGCAGTACTTC
v_gene: TRBV5-1; j_gene: TRBJ1-5; abundance: -; d_gene: -; CDR3aa: CASRNSSDQPQHF; CDR3nt: TGCGCCAGCAGGAACTCCTCCGATCAGCCCCAGCATTTT